Listed here are 16 T cell receptor beta chains from one sample, sequenced in a study of OX40 agonist ivuxolimab in advanced cancers. TCRdb keeps only in-frame clones here, not all; method: immunoSEQ multiplex PCR. The data show 70,000 to 95,000 clones, with about 80% seen just once and 1.5% to 2% held by the top ten. Sequenced here: CD4+ or CD8+ T cells sorted from blood, sampled in a trial of the OX40 agonist ivuxolimab. Receptors originate from an adult with an advanced solid tumor such as melanoma, head and neck, liver or kidney cancer.

V and J are TRBV4-3 and TRBJ2-1, with D tentatively TRBD1 or TRBD2 (5 bases each). Trimming stripped 0 bases from V and 12 bases from J, with 12 bases between. CDR1 LGHNA and CDR2 YSLEER come from the germline V gene. The length of the CDR3 is 13 residues. The CDR3 sequence: CASSQDWDHGQFF. The CDR3 DNA sequence: TGCGCCAGCAGCCAAGATTGGGACCATGGGCAGTTCTTC.

The chain has TRBV11-2 and TRBJ2-3; D may be TRBD1 or TRBD2 (5 bases each). Trimming took off 5 bases at V and 2 bases at J, with 8 bases between the two ends. Germline V gene lookup returns CDR1 SGHAT and CDR2 FQNNGV. CDR3 size: 13 residues. The CDR3 DNA sequence: TGTGCCAGCAGCCCGGGGCCCACAGATACGCAGTATTTT. Its translation is CASSPGPTDTQYF.

This clone has just a few counts. The rearrangement joins TRBV18 to TRBJ2-7; D tentatively fits TRBD1 or TRBD2 (5 bases each). This CDR3 spans 13 amino acids. With 3 bases removed from V and 8 bases from J, the gap between germline ends came to 14 bases. Germline V CDR1 and CDR2: KGHSH, LQKENI. The CDR3, as DNA: TGTGCCAGCTCACCGGGGACGGGATGGAAGCAGTACTTC. Its translation: CASSPGTGWKQYF.

This chain's CDR3 is CASSNRDRGDTQYF. The CDR3, as DNA: TGTGCCAGTAGTAACCGGGACAGAGGCGATACGCAGTATTTT. The V call is TRBV19, the J call TRBJ2-3; 7 nucleotides line up with TRBD1. Losses at the gene ends were 4 bases for V and 6 bases for J; bases not matched to a gene: 7. The CDR3 runs to 14 residues. Germline V gene data show CDR1 as LNHDA and CDR2 as SQIVND (reference sequence).

The J gene is TRBJ1-4, the V gene TRBV5-1; TRBD1 matches 8 bases. Trimming removed 0 bases from V and 4 bases from J; junction bases left unmatched: 2. This CDR3 has 15 amino acids. Germline-derived CDR1 and CDR2 are SGHRS and YFSETQ. The CDR3 nucleotides read TGCGCCAGCAGCTTGGGGACAGGGAATAATGAAAAACTGTTTTTT. This sequence encodes CASSLGTGNNEKLFF.

This rearrangement joins TRBV7-7 to TRBJ2-1; 8 bases are shared with TRBD1. Losses at the gene ends were 0 bases for V and 7 bases for J; bases not matched to a gene: 11. The germline gives CDR1 SSHAT, CDR2 FNYEAQ (reference sequence). This CDR3 comprises 17 residues. CDR3 amino acids: CASSLAVRQGAGNEQFF. Here the CDR3 DNA reads TGTGCCAGCAGCTTAGCTGTTCGGCAGGGGGCGGGTAATGAGCAGTTCTTC.

The chain carries TRBV27 and TRBJ2-7; 7 bases align to TRBD1. The CDR3 loop spans 15 amino acids. The germline V gene has CDR1 MNHEY and CDR2 SMNVEV (reference sequence). The V gene end was trimmed by 1 base and the J gene end by 2 bases; junction bases not matched to a gene: 5. As DNA, the CDR3 is TGTGCCAGCAGTTTATACAGGGGTGGAACCTACGAGCAGTACTTC. Translation gives CASSLYRGGTYEQYF.

V is TRBV4-3 and J is TRBJ1-1; D remains ambiguous. The germline gives CDR1 LGHNA, CDR2 YSLEER. V shed 4 bases and J shed 1 base, with 7 bases lying between them. There are 13 residues in the CDR3. The CDR3 DNA is TGCGCCAGCAGCCTGACACGGAACACTGAAGCTTTCTTT. Translating it yields CASSLTRNTEAFF.

This clone was seen only once. The J gene is TRBJ2-1, the V gene TRBV10-3, with 7 bases identical to TRBD1. The CDR3 spans 15 residues. V lost 6 bases, J lost 0 bases, and 5 bases stayed unmatched. Germline V gene sequence: CDR1 ENHRY, CDR2 SYGVKD. CDR3 loop: CAISLRQGSYNEQFF. The CDR3, as DNA: TGTGCCATCAGCTTGAGACAGGGCTCCTACAATGAGCAGTTCTTC.

V and J are TRBV20-1 and TRBJ2-7, with D unresolved. This CDR3 spans 11 amino acids. V lost 5 bases to trimming and J lost 0 bases, with 5 bases between them. Germline V gene sequence: CDR1 DFQATT, CDR2 SNEGSKA (reference sequence). CDR3 nucleotide sequence: TGCAGTGCTGTCTTCTCCTACGAGCAGTACTTC. This codes for CSAVFSYEQYF.

CDR3 protein: CASSVATDNTEAFF. The CDR3 DNA is TGTGCCAGCAGCGTAGCGACAGATAACACTGAAGCTTTCTTT. V gene TRBV9 combines with J gene TRBJ1-1, with TRBD1 as a possible D gene (5 bases). With 0 bases removed from V and 2 bases from J, the gap between germline ends came to 8 bases. Germline values: CDR1 SGDLS, CDR2 YYNGEE. The CDR3 loop spans 14 amino acids.

V usage is TRBV19 and J usage is TRBJ2-6, with D tentatively TRBD1 (6 bases). There are 16 residues in the CDR3. Trimming shortened V by 2 bases and J by 0 bases, and 8 bases separated the two germline ends. Germline loops: CDR1 LNHDA, CDR2 SQIVND (reference sequence). CDR3 residues: CASSITGHSGANVLTF. As DNA, the CDR3 is TGTGCCAGTAGTATAACAGGGCACTCTGGGGCCAACGTCCTGACTTTC.

The rearrangement joins TRBV28 to TRBJ1-4; TRBD1 matches at 12 bases. V trimming: 6 bases; J trimming: 5 bases; junction bases outside the gene matches: 7. The CDR3 is made up of 16 amino acids. Germline CDR1 reads MDHEN; CDR2 reads SYDVKM. CDR3 loop: CASRGTGGALNEKLFF. Here the CDR3 DNA reads TGTGCCAGCAGGGGGACAGGGGGCGCTCTAAATGAAAAACTGTTTTTT. Drawing the rest from reference TRBV28 and TRBJ1-4, the complete variable domain is DVKVTQSSRYLVKRTGEKVFLECVQDMDHENMFWYRQDPGLGLRLIYFSYDVKMKEKGDIPEGYSVSREKKERFSLILESASTNQTSMYLCASRGTGGALNEKLFFGSGTQLSVL.

The chain joins TRBV19 to TRBJ2-1; 7 bases fit TRBD2. This CDR3 comprises 16 residues. Losses at the gene ends were 5 bases for V and 0 bases for J; bases not matched to a gene: 7. Germline V gene sequence: CDR1 LNHDA, CDR2 SQIVND (reference sequence). The DNA of the CDR3 is TGTGCCAGTAGTCGATTTAGCGGGTCCTCCTACAATGAGCAGTTCTTC. Amino acid sequence: CASSRFSGSSYNEQFF.

This clone was seen once. V usage is TRBV28 and J usage is TRBJ1-3, with D hard to call. V lost 5 bases to trimming and J lost 4 bases, with 15 bases between them. Germline V lookup: CDR1 MDHEN, CDR2 SYDVKM. The CDR3 sequence is 15 residues long. Here the CDR3 reads CASSAPPVHGNTIYF. The CDR3 DNA reads as TGTGCCAGCAGTGCGCCGCCAGTACACGGAAACACCATATATTTT.

This clone was detected once. V and J are TRBV2 and TRBJ2-7, with TRBD1 matching 7 bases. V lost 7 bases to trimming and J lost 3 bases; unmatched junction nucleotides: 6. The CDR3 is 13 residues long. Germline assignment: CDR1 SNHLY and CDR2 FYNNEI. Written as DNA, the CDR3 is TGTGCCAGCAAACAGGGGCCCCTCTACGAGCAGTACTTC. This gives the protein CASKQGPLYEQYF.